Listed here are 30 T cell receptor beta chains from one sample, sequenced in a study of T cell responses to AZD1222 COVID-19 vaccine. Method: immunoSEQ multiplex PCR; TCRdb's copy keeps in-frame clones and lacks some. The data show some 160,000 clones, about nine tenths seen once. Sequenced material: peripheral blood, taken 28 days after the second AZD1222 dose. These receptor sequences come from an adult who received the AZD1222 COVID-19 vaccine.

The J gene is TRBJ2-1, the V gene TRBV6-2 or TRBV6-3; 7 bases line up with TRBD1. Germline CDR1 reads MNHEY; CDR2 reads SVGEGT. The CDR3 loop spans 15 amino acids. J lost 1 base, V lost 2 bases, and 2 bases had no gene match. The DNA of the CDR3 is TGTGCCAGCAGTTACGGGGGACAGTCCTACAATGAGCAGTTCTTC. Translating gives CASSYGGQSYNEQFF.

This clone showed up just once. The chain joins TRBV19 to TRBJ1-5, with TRBD1 as a possible D gene (5 bases). Germline V gene data show CDR1 as LNHDA and CDR2 as SQIVND (reference sequence). The CDR3 runs to 15 residues. Trimming took 11 bases from V and 1 from J, leaving 18 bases between them. The CDR3 nucleotides read TGTGCCTCCGGGGGAGGGGCTCTGAGCAATCAGCCCCAGCATTTT. It yields the protein CASGGGALSNQPQHF. Full variable domain (remainder filled in from reference TRBV19 and TRBJ1-5): DGGITQSPKYLFRKEGQNVTLSCEQNLNHDAMYWYRQDPGQGLRLIYYSQIVNDFQKGDIAEGYSVSREKKESFPLTVTSAQKNPTAFYLCASGGGALSNQPQHFGDGTRLSIL.

The CDR3 nucleotides are TGTGCCAGCAGCTTATCACGGATCGATACGCAGTATTTT. As protein: CASSLSRIDTQYF. This chain joins TRBV7-2 and TRBJ2-3; D not certain. The CDR3 length is 13 residues. The ends were cut back, 2 bases at V and 6 bases at J, with 9 bases in the middle. Germline CDR1 SGHTA, CDR2 FQGNSA.

V gene TRBV19 combines with J gene TRBJ1-1, with D perhaps TRBD1 (5 bases). The CDR3 totals 16 residues. Trimming removed 4 bases at V and 4 bases at J, with 19 bases between. Germline V lookup: CDR1 LNHDA, CDR2 SQIVND (reference sequence). CDR3: CASSSAGSKGITEAFF. DNA for the CDR3: TGTGCCAGTAGTAGCGCAGGGTCTAAAGGTATCACTGAAGCTTTCTTT.

This clone was observed a single time. This chain uses TRBV29-1 with TRBJ2-1; 10 nucleotides match TRBD1. This CDR3 has 15 residues. The trim removed 6 bases at V and 8 bases at J, leaving 13 bases unmatched. The germline CDR1 and CDR2 sequences are SQVTM and ANQGSEA. Here the CDR3 DNA reads TGCAGCGTCAGAACCCGGGACAGGGGAATGGATGAGCAGTTCTTC. Translation: CSVRTRDRGMDEQFF.

V usage is TRBV5-1 and J usage is TRBJ1-2, with 8 nucleotides matching TRBD1. The V gene end was trimmed by 4 bases and the J gene end by 8 bases; junction bases not matched to a gene: 7. This CDR3 spans 13 amino acids. The V gene's germline CDR1 is SGHRS and CDR2 YFSETQ. CDR3 amino acids: CASSPGQGDGYTF. The CDR3 DNA reads TGCGCCAGCAGCCCTGGACAGGGTGACGGCTACACCTTC.

This sequence joins TRBV11-2 and TRBJ1-2, with a possible D match to TRBD1 (6 bases). The CDR3 runs to 16 residues. V lost 0 bases and J lost 7, with 18 bases in between. From germline, CDR1 is SGHAT and CDR2 FQNNGV. The CDR3 here is CASSLELRGRNRGYTF. As DNA, the CDR3 is TGTGCCAGCAGCTTAGAATTACGGGGGCGTAATCGTGGCTACACCTTC.

CDR3: CASSLGSSQPQHF. CDR3 DNA: TGTGCCAGCAGCTTAGGGTCCAGTCAGCCCCAGCATTTT. The V call is TRBV7-6, the J call TRBJ1-5; D gene unclear. In germline, CDR1 is SGHVS, CDR2 FNYEAQ. This CDR3 contains 13 residues. Trimming removed 1 base at V and 6 bases at J, with 7 bases between.

This rearrangement joins TRBV6-1 to TRBJ1-5; D may be TRBD1 (6 bases). Trimming removed 3 bases at V and 0 bases at J, with 6 bases between. Germline-derived CDR1 and CDR2 are MNHNS and SASEGT. The CDR3 spans 14 residues. CDR3 DNA sequence: TGTGCCAGCAGTGACAGGGGTAGCAATCAGCCCCAGCATTTT. Encoded protein: CASSDRGSNQPQHF.

CDR3 nucleotides: TGTGCCACCAGTGATTTGTTCGCCGGGAGGCAGTACGAGCAGTACTTC. It codes for CATSDLFAGRQYEQYF. The chain recombines TRBV24-1 with TRBJ2-7, with TRBD2 matching over 7 bases. Germline loops: CDR1 KGHDR, CDR2 SFDVKD. The CDR3 runs 16 residues. V lost 0 bases and J lost 4; bases outside the gene matches: 8.

The chain carries TRBV28 and TRBJ1-5; D may be TRBD1 (5 bases). The germline V gene encodes CDR1 MDHEN and CDR2 SYDVKM. Trimming took 7 bases from V and 0 from J, leaving 13 bases between them. This CDR3 region has 15 residues. DNA of the CDR3: TGTGCCAGCAACACACCAGGGTATAGCAATCAGCCCCAGCATTTT. Its protein product is CASNTPGYSNQPQHF.

This chain uses TRBV7-9 with TRBJ1-5; no clear D. This CDR3 has 15 amino acids. Trimming cost V 0 bases and J 0 bases, with 6 bases left between them. Germline assignment: CDR1 SEHNR and CDR2 FQNEAQ (reference sequence). CDR3 sequence reads: CASSLAGTSNQPQHF. Written as DNA, the CDR3 is TGTGCCAGCAGCTTAGCAGGCACTAGCAATCAGCCCCAGCATTTT.

J is TRBJ2-7 and V is TRBV21-1. TRBV21-1 is a pseudogene locus. The CDR3 consists of 16 residues. CDR3 sequence: CASSSNLIGRSYEQYF. Here the CDR3 DNA reads TGTGCCAGCAGCTCGAACCTAATCGGGCGGTCCTACGAGCAGTACTTC.

The rearrangement uses TRBV4-2 and TRBJ1-4; D is possibly TRBD1 (5 bases). Per the germline V gene, CDR1 is LGHNA and CDR2 is YNFKEQ. The CDR3 is 15 amino acids. V shed 0 bases and J shed 6 bases, with 11 bases lying between them. The CDR3 region has the DNA TGTGCCAGCAGCCAAGATAGGGGTAAGGATGAAAAACTGTTTTTT. It is translated as CASSQDRGKDEKLFF.

The chain is built from TRBV19 and TRBJ2-7; 11 bases line up with TRBD1. The CDR3 has 15 residues. Germline V CDR1 and CDR2: LNHDA, SQIVND (reference sequence). J lost 4 bases, V lost 4 bases, and 6 bases had no gene match. DNA of the CDR3: TGTGCCAGTAGTACTCCGGGACAGGGGGTTTACGAGCAGTACTTC. This sequence encodes CASSTPGQGVYEQYF.

This clone is a singleton in its sample. The genes are TRBV11-2 and TRBJ2-1; D call uncertain. Deletions cut 1 base from V and 1 base from J, with 5 bases between. The CDR3 runs to 14 residues. CDR1 SGHAT and CDR2 FQNNGV come from the germline V gene. In nucleotides, the CDR3 is TGTGCCAGCAGCTTAGTATATTCCTACAATGAGCAGTTCTTC. Translated, it gives CASSLVYSYNEQFF.

J is TRBJ2-1 and V is TRBV5-8; the D gene is possibly TRBD2 (5 bases). The CDR3 has 15 residues. Germline values: CDR1 SGHTS, CDR2 YDEGEE. Trimming took 4 bases from V and 6 from J, leaving 17 bases between them. Here the CDR3 reads CASSISGPGTNEQFF. CDR3 sequence (DNA): TGTGCCAGCAGCATTTCTGGGCCGGGAACCAATGAGCAGTTCTTC.

V gene TRBV3-1 (or the pseudogene TRBV3-2) combines with J gene TRBJ2-5, with D possibly matching TRBD1 (6 bases). This CDR3 contains 13 residues. Germline V gene data show CDR1 as LGHDT and CDR2 as YNNKEL (reference sequence). Trimming took off 4 bases at V and 7 bases at J, with 13 bases between the two ends. The CDR3: CASSPTGLTTQYF. The CDR3 bases are TGTGCCAGCAGCCCGACAGGTCTGACGACCCAGTACTTC.

The J gene is TRBJ2-5, the V gene TRBV20-1; TRBD2 agrees at 12 bases. The germline V gene encodes CDR1 DFQATT and CDR2 SNEGSKA (reference sequence). V shed 3 bases, J shed 5 bases, and the junction held 7 bases outside the gene matches. The CDR3 covers 15 residues. CDR3 in DNA: TGCAGTGCTAGTCTAGCGGGAGGGGTCGAGGAGACCCAGTACTTC. This codes for CSASLAGGVEETQYF.

V and J are TRBV5-8 and TRBJ1-5; maybe TRBD1 (5 bases). The CDR3 is 14 residues long. CDR1 and CDR2 from the germline V gene are SGHTS and YDEGEE. V dropped 4 bases and J dropped 2 bases, with 10 bases sitting between them. In DNA, the CDR3 is TGTGCCAGCAGCCCCCAGACAGGCAATCAGCCCCAGCATTTT. This gives the protein CASSPQTGNQPQHF.

This chain connects TRBV7-6 to TRBJ1-5; 8 bases are shared with TRBD1. Looked up from germline, CDR1 is SGHVS and CDR2 is FNYEAQ. The CDR3 length is 15 residues. J was trimmed by 6 bases and V by 5 bases; bases with no gene match: 9. In DNA, the CDR3 is TGTGCCAGCAGCCAGGGGCAGGGGGCGATTCAGCCCCAGCATTTT. Amino acids: CASSQGQGAIQPQHF.

The rearrangement uses TRBV5-1 and TRBJ2-3; the match to TRBD2 covers 9 bases. The germline V gene encodes CDR1 SGHRS and CDR2 YFSETQ. CDR3 length equals 16 residues. Trimming at V came to 4 bases and at J to 0 bases, leaving 6 bases not matched to a gene. CDR3 DNA: TGCGCCAGCAGCAGAGCGGGGGGCCCTAGCACAGATACGCAGTATTTT. Protein product: CASSRAGGPSTDTQYF. Full variable domain (remainder filled in from reference TRBV5-1 and TRBJ2-3): KAGVTQTPRYLIKTRGQQVTLSCSPISGHRSVSWYQQTPGQGLQFLFEYFSETQRNKGNFPGRFSGRQFSNSRSEMNVSTLELGDSALYLCASSRAGGPSTDTQYFGPGTRLTVL.

The chain is built from TRBV5-6 and TRBJ1-1; the match to TRBD1 covers 8 bases. Germline V gene sequence: CDR1 SGHDT, CDR2 YYEEEE. There are 15 residues in the CDR3. Trimming removed 4 bases from V and 4 bases from J; junction bases left unmatched: 9. The CDR3 region is CASSKLDRERTEAFF. DNA of the CDR3: TGTGCCAGCAGCAAACTGGACAGGGAGCGCACTGAAGCTTTCTTT. The entire variable domain, with the rest obtained from reference TRBV5-6 and TRBJ1-1, is as follows: DAGVTQSPTHLIKTRGQQVTLRCSPKSGHDTVSWYQQALGQGPQFIFQYYEEEERQRGNFPDRFSGHQFPNYSSELNVNALLLGDSALYLCASSKLDRERTEAFFGQGTRLTVV.

CDR3 nucleotide sequence: TGTGCCAGCAGCCCACCCTCGGAGACCCAGTACTTC. Protein product: CASSPPSETQYF. The chain recombines TRBV3-1 (or the pseudogene TRBV3-2) with TRBJ2-5; no definite D call. V lost 4 bases and J lost 5, with 8 bases in between. Germline-derived CDR1 and CDR2 are LGHDT and YNNKEL (reference sequence). This CDR3 has 12 residues.

The chain carries TRBV27 and TRBJ1-2, with 8 nucleotides matching TRBD1. The CDR3 loop spans 12 amino acids. Looked up from germline, CDR1 is MNHEY and CDR2 is SMNVEV (reference sequence). J was trimmed by 3 bases and V by 8 bases; bases with no gene match: 2. The CDR3 region is CASQGQDYGYTF. DNA of the CDR3: TGTGCCAGCCAGGGACAGGACTATGGCTACACCTTC.

The CDR3 region is CASSLDRVVAGELFF. CDR3 DNA: TGTGCCAGCAGCTTGGACAGGGTGGTGGCCGGGGAGCTGTTTTTT. The genes are TRBV5-5 and TRBJ2-2, with D possibly matching TRBD1 (6 bases). Per germline, CDR1 SGHKS and CDR2 YYEKEE (reference sequence). The CDR3 is 15 residues long. Trimming cost V 0 bases and J 6 bases, with 12 bases left between them.

The rearrangement uses TRBV5-1 and TRBJ2-1; the match to TRBD2 covers 12 bases. The germline gives CDR1 SGHRS, CDR2 YFSETQ. V lost 1 base and J lost 8; bases outside the gene matches: 7. The CDR3 is 16 amino acids. CDR3 in amino acids: CASSLLLAGGADEQFF. DNA of the CDR3: TGCGCCAGCAGCTTGCTTCTAGCGGGAGGGGCTGATGAGCAGTTCTTC.

The genes are TRBV4-1 and TRBJ2-3; TRBD1 agrees at 7 bases. This CDR3 has 14 amino acids. Trimming cost V 5 bases and J 0 bases; bases outside gene matches: 2. Germline-derived CDR1 and CDR2 are MGHRA and YSYEKL. CDR3 sequence: CASSKGQSTDTQYF. In DNA form, the CDR3 reads TGCGCCAGCAGCAAGGGACAGAGCACAGATACGCAGTATTTT.

V usage is TRBV7-2 and J usage is TRBJ2-5; 12 bases align to TRBD2. J gave up 3 bases and V 5 bases, and 13 bases lay outside the gene matches. This CDR3 spans 18 amino acids. Germline V gene data show CDR1 as SGHTA and CDR2 as FQGNSA. The CDR3 spells CASSLQPPRLAGEETQYF. The DNA of the CDR3 is TGTGCCAGCAGCCTTCAACCCCCCCGACTAGCGGGGGAAGAGACCCAGTACTTC.

V usage is TRBV18 and J usage is TRBJ2-7; D perhaps matches TRBD2 (6 bases). The V end lost 1 base, the J end lost 11 bases, and 21 bases lay between the germline ends. CDR3 length: 15 amino acids. Per germline, CDR1 KGHSH and CDR2 LQKENI. This chain's CDR3 is CASSPRRDSTYIKYF. The CDR3 DNA follows: TGTGCCAGCTCACCACGCAGGGACTCTACGTACATTAAGTACTTC. The variable domain in full, with the rest retrieved from reference TRBV18 and TRBJ2-7, is NAGVMQNPRHLVRRRGQEARLRCSPMKGHSHVYWYRQLPEEGLKFMVYLQKENIIDESGMPKERFSAEFPKEGPSILRIQQVVRGDSAAYFCASSPRRDSTYIKYFGPGTRLTVT.